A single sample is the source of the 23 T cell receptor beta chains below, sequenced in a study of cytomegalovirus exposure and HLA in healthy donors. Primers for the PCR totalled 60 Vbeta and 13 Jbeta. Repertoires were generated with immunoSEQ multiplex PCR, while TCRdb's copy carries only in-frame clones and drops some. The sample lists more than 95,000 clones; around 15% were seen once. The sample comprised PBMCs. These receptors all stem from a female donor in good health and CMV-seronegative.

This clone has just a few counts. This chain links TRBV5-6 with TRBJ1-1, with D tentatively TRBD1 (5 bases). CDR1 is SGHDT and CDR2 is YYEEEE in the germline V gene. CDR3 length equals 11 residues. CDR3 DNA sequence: TGTGAGTCCAGGGCGGAGGGAGAAGCTTTCTTT. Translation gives CESRAEGEAFF. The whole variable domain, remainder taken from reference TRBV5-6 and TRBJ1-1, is DAGVTQSPTHLIKTRGQQVTLRCSPKSGHDTVSWYQQALGQGPQFIFQYYEEEERQRGNFPDRFSGHQFPNYSSELNVNALLLGDSALYLCESRAEGEAFFGQGTRLTVV.

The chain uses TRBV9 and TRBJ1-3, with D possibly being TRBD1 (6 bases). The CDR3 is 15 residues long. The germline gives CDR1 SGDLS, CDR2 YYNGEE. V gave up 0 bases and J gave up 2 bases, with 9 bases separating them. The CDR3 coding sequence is TGTGCCAGCAGCGTAGACAGGGCCACTGGAAACACCATATATTTT. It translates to CASSVDRATGNTIYF.

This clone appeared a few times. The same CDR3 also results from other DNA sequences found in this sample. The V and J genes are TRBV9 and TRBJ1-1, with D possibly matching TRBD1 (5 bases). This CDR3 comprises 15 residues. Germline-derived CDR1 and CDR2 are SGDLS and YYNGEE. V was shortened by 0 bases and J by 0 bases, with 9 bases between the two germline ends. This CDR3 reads CASSVGQGLNTEAFF. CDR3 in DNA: TGTGCCAGCAGCGTAGGTCAGGGATTGAACACTGAAGCTTTCTTT.

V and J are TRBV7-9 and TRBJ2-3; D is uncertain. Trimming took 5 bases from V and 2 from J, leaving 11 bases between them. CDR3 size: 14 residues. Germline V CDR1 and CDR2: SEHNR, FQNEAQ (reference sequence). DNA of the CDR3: TGTGCCAGCAGCGCCGTGGCTGTCACAGATACGCAGTATTTT. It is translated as CASSAVAVTDTQYF. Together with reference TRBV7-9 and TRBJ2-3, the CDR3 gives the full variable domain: DTGVSQNPRHKITKRGQNVTFRCDPISEHNRLYWYRQTLGQGPEFLTYFQNEAQLEKSRLLSDRFSAERPKGSFSTLEIQRTEQGDSAMYLCASSAVAVTDTQYFGPGTRLTVL.

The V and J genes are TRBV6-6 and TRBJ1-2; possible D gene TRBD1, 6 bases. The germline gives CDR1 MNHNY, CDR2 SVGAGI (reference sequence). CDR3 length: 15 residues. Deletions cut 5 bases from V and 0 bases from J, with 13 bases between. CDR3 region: CASSAQQGANYGYTF. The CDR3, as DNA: TGTGCCAGCAGTGCCCAACAGGGAGCTAACTATGGCTACACCTTC.

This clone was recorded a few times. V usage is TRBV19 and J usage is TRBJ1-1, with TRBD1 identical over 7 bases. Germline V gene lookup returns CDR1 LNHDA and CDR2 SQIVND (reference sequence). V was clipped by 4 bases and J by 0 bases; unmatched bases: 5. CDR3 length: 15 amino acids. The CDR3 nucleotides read TGTGCCAGTAGTAGGGACAGCCTAATGAACACTGAAGCTTTCTTT. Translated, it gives CASSRDSLMNTEAFF.

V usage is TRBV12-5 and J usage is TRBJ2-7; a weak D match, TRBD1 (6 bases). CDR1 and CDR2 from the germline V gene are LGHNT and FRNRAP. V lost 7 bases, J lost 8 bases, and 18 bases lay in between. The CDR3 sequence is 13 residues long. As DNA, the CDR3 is TGTGCTAGTGCCCCCGCTAACAGGGAGAAGCAGTACTTC. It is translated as CASAPANREKQYF.

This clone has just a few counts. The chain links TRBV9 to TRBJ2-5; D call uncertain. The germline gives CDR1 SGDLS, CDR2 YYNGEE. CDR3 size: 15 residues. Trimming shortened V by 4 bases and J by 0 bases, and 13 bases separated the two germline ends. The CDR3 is CASSPRADNQETQYF. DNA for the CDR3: TGTGCCAGCAGCCCCCGAGCCGACAACCAAGAGACCCAGTACTTC. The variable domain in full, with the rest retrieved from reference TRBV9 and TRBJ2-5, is DSGVTQTPKHLITATGQRVTLRCSPRSGDLSVYWYQQSLDQGLQFLIQYYNGEERAKGNILERFSAQQFPDLHSELNLSSLELGDSALYFCASSPRADNQETQYFGPGTRLLVL.

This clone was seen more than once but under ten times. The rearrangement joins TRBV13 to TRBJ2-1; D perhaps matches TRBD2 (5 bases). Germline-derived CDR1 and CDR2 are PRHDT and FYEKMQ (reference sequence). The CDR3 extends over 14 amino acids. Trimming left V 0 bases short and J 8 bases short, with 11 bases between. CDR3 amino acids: CASSLGSPSHEQFF. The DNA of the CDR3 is TGTGCCAGCAGCTTAGGGTCTCCTAGCCATGAGCAGTTCTTC.

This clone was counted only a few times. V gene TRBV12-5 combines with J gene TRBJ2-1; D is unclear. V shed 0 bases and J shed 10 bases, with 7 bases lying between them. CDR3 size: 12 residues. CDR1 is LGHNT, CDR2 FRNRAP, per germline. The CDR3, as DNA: TGTGCTAGTGGTTTGGTTGACGGGGAGCAGTTCTTC. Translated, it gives CASGLVDGEQFF.

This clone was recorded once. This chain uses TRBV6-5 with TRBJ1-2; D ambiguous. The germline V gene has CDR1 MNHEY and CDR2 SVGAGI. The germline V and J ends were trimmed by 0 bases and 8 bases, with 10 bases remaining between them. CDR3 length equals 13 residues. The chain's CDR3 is CASSYSPTYGYTF. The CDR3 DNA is TGTGCCAGCAGTTACTCCCCAACATACGGCTACACCTTC.

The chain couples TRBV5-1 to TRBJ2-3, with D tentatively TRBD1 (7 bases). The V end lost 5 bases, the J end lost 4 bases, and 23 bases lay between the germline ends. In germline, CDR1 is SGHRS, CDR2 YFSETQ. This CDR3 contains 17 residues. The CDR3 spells CASRPVRGDSQADTQYF. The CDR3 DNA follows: TGCGCCAGCAGACCCGTCAGGGGGGACTCCCAAGCAGATACGCAGTATTTT. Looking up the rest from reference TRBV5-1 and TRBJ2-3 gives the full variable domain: KAGVTQTPRYLIKTRGQQVTLSCSPISGHRSVSWYQQTPGQGLQFLFEYFSETQRNKGNFPGRFSGRQFSNSRSEMNVSTLELGDSALYLCASRPVRGDSQADTQYFGPGTRLTVL.

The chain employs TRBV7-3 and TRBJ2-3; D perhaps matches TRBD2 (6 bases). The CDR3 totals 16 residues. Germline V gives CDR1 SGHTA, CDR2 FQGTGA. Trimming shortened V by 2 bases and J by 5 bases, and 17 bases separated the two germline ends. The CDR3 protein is CASSLGGLPRGDTQYF. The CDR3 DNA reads TGTGCCAGCAGCTTAGGAGGGCTCCCCCGAGGAGATACGCAGTATTTT.

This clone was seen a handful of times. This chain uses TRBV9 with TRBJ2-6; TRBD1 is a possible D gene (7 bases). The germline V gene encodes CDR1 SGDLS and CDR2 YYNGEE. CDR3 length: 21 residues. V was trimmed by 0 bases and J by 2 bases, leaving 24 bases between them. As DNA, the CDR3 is TGTGCCAGCAGCGTAGAGGGGCCGGAGGGGGCTATTGATCCTGGGGCCAACGTCCTGACTTTC. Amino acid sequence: CASSVEGPEGAIDPGANVLTF. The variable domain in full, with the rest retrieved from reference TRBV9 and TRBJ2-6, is DSGVTQTPKHLITATGQRVTLRCSPRSGDLSVYWYQQSLDQGLQFLIQYYNGEERAKGNILERFSAQQFPDLHSELNLSSLELGDSALYFCASSVEGPEGAIDPGANVLTFGAGSRLTVL.

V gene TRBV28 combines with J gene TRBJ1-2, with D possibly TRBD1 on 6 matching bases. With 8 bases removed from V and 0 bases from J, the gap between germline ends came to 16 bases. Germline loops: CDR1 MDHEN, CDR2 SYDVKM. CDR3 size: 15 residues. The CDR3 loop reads CASEDGGGSNYGYTF. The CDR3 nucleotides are TGTGCCAGCGAAGACGGTGGGGGCTCTAACTATGGCTACACCTTC.

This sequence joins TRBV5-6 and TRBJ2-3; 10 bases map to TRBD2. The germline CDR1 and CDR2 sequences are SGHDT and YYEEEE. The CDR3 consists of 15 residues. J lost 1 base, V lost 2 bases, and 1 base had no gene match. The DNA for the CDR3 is TGTGCCAGCAGCTTTACTAGCGGGGGCACAGATACGCAGTATTTT. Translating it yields CASSFTSGGTDTQYF.

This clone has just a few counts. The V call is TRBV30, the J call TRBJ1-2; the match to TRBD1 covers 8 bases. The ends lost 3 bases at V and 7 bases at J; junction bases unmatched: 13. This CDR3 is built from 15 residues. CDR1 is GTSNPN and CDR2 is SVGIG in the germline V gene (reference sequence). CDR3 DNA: TGTGCCTGGAGATCCGACAGGGGAGTAGTTAGTGGCTACACCTTC. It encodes CAWRSDRGVVSGYTF.

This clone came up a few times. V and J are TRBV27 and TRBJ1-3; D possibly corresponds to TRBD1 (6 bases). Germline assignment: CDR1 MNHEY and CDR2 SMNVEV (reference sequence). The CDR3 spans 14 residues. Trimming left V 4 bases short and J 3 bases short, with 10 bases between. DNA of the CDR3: TGTGCCAGCAGTTCCGGGACATATGGAAACACCATATATTTT. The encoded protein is CASSSGTYGNTIYF.

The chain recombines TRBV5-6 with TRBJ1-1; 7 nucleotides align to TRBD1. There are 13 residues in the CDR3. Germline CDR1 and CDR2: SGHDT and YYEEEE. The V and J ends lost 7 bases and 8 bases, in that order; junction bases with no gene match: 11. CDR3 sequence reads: CASVLRGAREAFF. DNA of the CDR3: TGTGCCAGCGTTCTCAGGGGGGCGAGGGAAGCTTTCTTT.

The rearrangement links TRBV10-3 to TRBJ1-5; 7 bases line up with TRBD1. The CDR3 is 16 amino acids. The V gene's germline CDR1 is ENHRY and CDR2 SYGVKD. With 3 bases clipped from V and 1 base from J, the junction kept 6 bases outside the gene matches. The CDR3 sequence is CAISEHSGGSNQPQHF. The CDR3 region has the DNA TGTGCCATCAGTGAACATTCAGGGGGGAGCAATCAGCCCCAGCATTTT.

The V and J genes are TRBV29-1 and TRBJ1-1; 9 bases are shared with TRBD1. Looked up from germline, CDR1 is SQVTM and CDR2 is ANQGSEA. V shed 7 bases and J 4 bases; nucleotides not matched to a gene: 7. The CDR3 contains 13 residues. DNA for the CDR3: TGCAGCGCACGACAGGGGGGGGTCACTGAAGCTTTCTTT. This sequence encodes CSARQGGVTEAFF.

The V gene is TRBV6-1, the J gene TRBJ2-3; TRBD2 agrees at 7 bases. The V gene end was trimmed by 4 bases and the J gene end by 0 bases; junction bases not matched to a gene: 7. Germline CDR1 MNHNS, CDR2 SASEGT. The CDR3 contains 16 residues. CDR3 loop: CASSAILAGSTDTQYF. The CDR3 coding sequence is TGTGCCAGCAGTGCTATCTTAGCGGGCAGCACAGATACGCAGTATTTT.

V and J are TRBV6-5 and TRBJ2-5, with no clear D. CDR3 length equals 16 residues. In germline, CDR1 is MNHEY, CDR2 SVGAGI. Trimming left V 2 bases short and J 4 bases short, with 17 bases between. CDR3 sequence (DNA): TGTGCCAGCAGTTACAATTCAGAGATCTCAGGAGAGACCCAGTACTTC. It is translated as CASSYNSEISGETQYF.